The sequence of this T cell receptor (beta chain) was determined in a study of cytomegalovirus exposure and HLA in healthy donors. Study overall: It was reported in a later analysis that the 95 to 150 validation repertoires used the same platform as the roughly 700 first-cohort repertoires. General study results and limits: There were a few CMV-associated chains whose specificity for CMV antigens was confirmed in vitro. Some public TCRs appeared in many individuals, while most sequences were rare. Subsequent analysis found a tendency for first-cohort TCR clusters to co-occur within the 120 or so validation repertoires.

Turning to this clone: Its cognate antigen is unknown.

Method: immunoSEQ multiplex PCR; TCRdb's copy keeps in-frame clones and lacks some. The sample lists about 240,000 clones; around 87% were seen once. With 10 bases clipped from V and 1 base from J, the junction kept 12 bases outside the gene matches. CDR3 length equals 15 residues. The germline CDR1 and CDR2 sequences are WNHNN and SYGVQD (reference sequence). The sequencing input was PBMCs. The origin of this receptor is a woman between 25 and 40 years old in good health and CMV-seropositive. This rearrangement joins TRBV10-1 to TRBJ1-1; 7 bases match TRBD1. CDR3 coding DNA: TGCGCCAAACCTTCACAGGGGTGGCAGAACACTGAAGCTTTCTTT. It translates to CAKPSQGWQNTEAFF.